The rows below give T cell receptor beta chains drawn from one sample of a study of early T cells in non-severe SARS-CoV-2 infection. TCRdb called the 5' RACE reads again in MiXCR, with one record for every CDR3 protein. The table has about 67,000 distinct CDR3 sequences, about 9.9% seen once. Sequencing was performed on whole blood. The source is an adult who was a healthcare worker with PCR-confirmed SARS-CoV-2 infection or an uninfected control (not recorded which). CDR3s include the opening cysteine and the closing phenylalanine or tryptophan. A D gene is named only where the DNA matches it firmly. Clone size is shown for a subset of rows, as once, few, many or a class of expanded clone.

TRBJ1-1,NA,few,TRBV6-2/TRBV6-3,CASSYSGVTEAFF,TGTGCCAGCAGTTACTCTGGAGTTACTGAAGCTTTCTTT
TRBJ2-7,NA,many,TRBV13,CASSLPGAGEQYF,TGTGCCAGCAGCTTACCAGGGGCGGGAGAGCAGTACTTC
TRBJ2-7,NA,many,TRBV6-6,CASTRDTSYEQYF,TGTGCCAGCACCCGGGACACAAGCTACGAGCAGTACTTC
TRBJ2-7,TRBD2,few,TRBV13,CASSLAFGTSGTSYEQYF,TGTGCCAGCAGCTTAGCCTTCGGGACTAGCGGGACATCCTACGAGCAGTACTTC
TRBJ2-3,TRBD2,many,TRBV4-2,CASSQETSGRAVTQYF,TGTGCCAGCAGCCAAGAAACTAGCGGGAGGGCAGTTACGCAGTATTTT
TRBJ2-3,NA,many,TRBV29-1,CSVEYSGDTQYF,TGCAGCGTTGAATATTCGGGGGATACGCAGTATTTT
TRBJ2-5,NA,NA,TRBV20-1,CSPIVGGRETQYF,TGCAGTCCCATTGTTGGAGGGCGGGAGACCCAGTACTTC
TRBJ2-1,TRBD2,many,TRBV14,CASSQTSGGGNEQFF,TGTGCCAGCAGTCAGACGTCGGGAGGTGGAAATGAGCAGTTCTTC
TRBJ2-5,TRBD2,few,TRBV29-1,CSVAAGGPSETQYF,TGCAGCGTTGCAGCGGGAGGGCCATCAGAGACCCAGTACTTC
TRBJ1-1,NA,many,TRBV5-1,CASSLQGNTEAFF,TGTGCCAGCAGCCTACAGGGGAACACTGAAGCTTTCTTT
TRBJ2-3,TRBD2,NA,TRBV4-1,CASSQEILAGRDTQYF,TGCGCCAGCAGCCAAGAGATTCTAGCGGGAAGAGATACGCAGTATTTT
TRBJ1-1,TRBD1,many,TRBV3-1,CASSLPGQGNTEAFF,TGTGCCAGCAGCCTACCGGGACAGGGGAACACTGAAGCTTTCTTT
TRBJ2-1,TRBD2,few,TRBV20-1,CSARESAGYNEQFF,TGCAGTGCTAGAGAATCAGCGGGGTACAATGAGCAGTTCTTC
TRBJ1-2,TRBD1,many,TRBV9,CASSAKQGAYGYTF,TGTGCCAGCAGCGCGAAACAGGGGGCTTATGGCTACACCTTC
TRBJ1-2,TRBD1,many,TRBV19,CASSSRDRVAGYTF,TGTGCCAGTAGTTCCCGGGACAGGGTCGCGGGCTACACCTTC
TRBJ1-1,NA,NA,TRBV29-1,CSVDGGGARNTEAFF,TGCAGCGTTGATGGGGGGGGGGCCCGGAACACTGAAGCTTTCTTT
TRBJ1-6,NA,few,TRBV20-1,CSARGTAKVLHF,TGCAGTGCTAGAGGGACCGCTAAAGTACTCCACTTT
TRBJ1-3,NA,many,TRBV12-3/TRBV12-4,CASSFRGPVLGNTIYF,TGTGCCAGCAGTTTCAGGGGACCTGTTCTCGGAAACACCATATATTTT
TRBJ2-5,TRBD1,many,TRBV12-5,CASGTGTGQETQYF,TGTGCTAGTGGTACTGGGACAGGGCAAGAGACCCAGTACTTC
TRBJ1-1,NA,NA,TRBV18,CASSPRAILNTEAFF,TGTGCCAGCTCACCCAGGGCAATCTTGAACACTGAAGCTTTCTTT
TRBJ2-7,NA,many,TRBV7-9,CASSTTGGPAYEQYF,TGTGCCAGCTCCACCACCGGGGGTCCAGCCTACGAGCAGTACTTC
TRBJ2-3,NA,few,TRBV19,CASGSLTLSSGTDTQYF,TGTGCCAGTGGCAGTCTGACACTATCATCTGGCACAGATACGCAGTATTTT
TRBJ1-2,NA,few,TRBV7-2,CASSFPSVYGYTF,TGTGCCAGCAGCTTCCCGTCTGTATATGGCTACACCTTC
TRBJ2-3,NA,NA,TRBV13,CASSSTPPETDTQYF,TGTGCCAGCAGCTCCACCCCCCCGGAGACAGATACGCAGTATTTT
TRBJ1-1,NA,many,TRBV7-2,CASSLTGLQNTEAFF,TGTGCCAGCAGCTTAACAGGTCTACAGAACACTGAAGCTTTCTTT
TRBJ2-2,NA,many,TRBV27,CASREDGELFF,TGTGCCAGCAGGGAGGACGGGGAGCTGTTTTTT
TRBJ2-2,NA,many,TRBV2,CASRRGGPNTGELFF,TGTGCCAGCCGAAGGGGGGGTCCAAACACCGGGGAGCTGTTTTTT
TRBJ1-1,NA,few,TRBV29-1,CSVRRDEAFF,TGCAGCGTGCGTCGGGATGAAGCTTTCTTT
TRBJ2-7,TRBD1,few,TRBV19,CASSGTGVRGEQYF,TGTGCCAGTTCCGGGACAGGGGTGCGAGGCGAGCAGTACTTC
TRBJ2-5,NA,few,TRBV20-1,CSASGAGQEETQYF,TGCAGTGCCTCGGGGGCTGGACAAGAAGAGACCCAGTACTTC
TRBJ2-7,TRBD2,few,TRBV12-3/TRBV12-4,CASSRSSGGPYEQYF,TGTGCCAGCAGTCGTTCTAGCGGGGGGCCTTACGAGCAGTACTTC
TRBJ2-1,NA,many,TRBV5-6,CASSLVASVNEQFF,TGTGCCAGCAGCTTGGTTGCGTCGGTCAATGAGCAGTTCTTC
TRBJ1-2,NA,few,TRBV20-1,CSARVGDYGYTF,TGCAGTGCTAGAGTGGGAGACTATGGCTACACCTTC
TRBJ2-7,NA,NA,TRBV29-1,CSVAASEQYF,TGCAGCGTTGCCGCTTCCGAGCAGTACTTC
TRBJ2-5,NA,many,TRBV12-3/TRBV12-4,CASSLRAGRETQYF,TGTGCCAGCAGTTTACGGGCGGGCCGGGAGACCCAGTACTTC
TRBJ1-2,NA,many,TRBV6-2/TRBV6-3,CASSYKPTAFANYGYTF,TGTGCCAGCAGTTACAAACCGACCGCCTTCGCGAACTATGGCTACACCTTC
TRBJ1-1,NA,many,TRBV7-9,CASSLPNVAGMNTEAFF,TGTGCCAGCAGCTTACCCAATGTGGCAGGGATGAACACTGAAGCTTTCTTT
TRBJ2-7,TRBD1,many,TRBV29-1,CSVGGGQGVKAHEQYF,TGCAGCGTCGGCGGAGGACAGGGGGTGAAGGCCCACGAGCAGTACTTC
TRBJ2-7,NA,NA,TRBV10-3,CAIRDSGGPSYEQYF,TGTGCCATCAGGGACTCTGGGGGCCCCTCCTACGAGCAGTACTTC
TRBJ2-5,TRBD2,many,TRBV23-1,CASTSTGLAGDQETQYF,TGCGCCAGCACCTCGACCGGACTAGCGGGCGACCAAGAGACCCAGTACTTC
TRBJ2-7,NA,few,TRBV4-1,CASSQAPSTGTRGYEQYF,TGCGCCAGCAGCCAGGCACCCTCCACCGGGACAAGGGGGTACGAGCAGTACTTC
TRBJ1-2,NA,many,TRBV28,CASSFLGVYGYTF,TGTGCCAGCAGTTTTCTCGGGGTTTATGGCTACACCTTC
TRBJ1-2,NA,many,TRBV12-5,CASGSPQGHYGYTF,TGTGCTAGTGGTTCCCCACAGGGACACTATGGCTACACCTTC
TRBJ2-1,TRBD2,NA,TRBV20-1,CSAREGLAGGRNEQFF,TGCAGTGCTAGGGAGGGACTAGCGGGAGGGCGGAATGAGCAGTTCTTC
TRBJ1-2,TRBD1,many,TRBV29-1,CSVVTGDGYTF,TGCAGCGTTGTGACAGGGGATGGCTACACCTTC
TRBJ1-3,NA,many,TRBV7-6,CASSLETSSGNTIYF,TGTGCCAGCAGCTTAGAGACAAGCTCTGGAAACACCATATATTTT
TRBJ1-6,NA,many,TRBV6-5,CASSYSTRSSAPNSPLHF,TGTGCCAGCAGTTACTCGACGCGATCCTCTGCTCCTAATTCACCCCTCCACTTT